This T cell receptor beta chain was profiled in a study of cytomegalovirus exposure and HLA in healthy donors. Study-wide findings and caveats: Researchers counted around 170 TCR beta chains as cytomegalovirus-associated. Cytomegalovirus status was reportedly diagnosed by the classifier with high specificity and sensitivity.

Remarks on this clone: Its cognate antigen is unknown.

Profiled with immunoSEQ multiplex PCR; TCRdb holds only in-frame clones, not every one. The profile shows about 190,000 clones, about 80% of them singletons. V gave up 0 bases and J gave up 4 bases, with 10 bases separating them. This CDR3 is 14 amino acids long. The germline V gene has CDR1 LGHNA and CDR2 YNFKEQ. Sequenced sample: PBMCs. The origin of this receptor is a woman aged 18-29 years in good health and CMV-seropositive. The genes are TRBV4-2 and TRBJ2-7, with D possibly being TRBD2 (6 bases). CDR3 amino acids: CASSQDLAAYEQYF. The CDR3 bases are TGTGCCAGCAGCCAAGATTTAGCGGCTTACGAGCAGTACTTC.